A single TCR beta chain is shown here with its context. What it recognizes is unknown. Repertoires were generated with immunoSEQ multiplex PCR, while TCRdb's copy carries only in-frame clones and drops some. The sample has some 100,000 clones, about 90% seen once. This entry is derived from a study of siplizumab effects on memory and regulatory T cells. Overall study results and limits: Treatment with siplizumab left mappable alloreactive CD4+ clones averaging about 63% Treg-derived, compared with 25% to 30% in controls.

Trimming removed 11 bases from V and 5 bases from J; junction bases left unmatched: 22. CDR3 length: 18 residues. Germline CDR1 reads SNHLY; CDR2 reads FYNNEI. The sample was Tregs sorted from blood. The receptor comes from a human donor in good health. This chain links TRBV2 with TRBJ2-5, with TRBD1 identical over 11 bases. The CDR3 spells CASSLGTGGFISAETQYF. CDR3 sequence (DNA): TGTGCCTCCAGCCTAGGGACAGGGGGTTTCATTTCAGCGGAGACCCAGTACTTC.